The table lists the clone carrying this T cell receptor beta chain with a few counts. The antigen is unknown. The data belong to a study of T-cell memory formation after mild COVID-19. In the study overall: Clusters were largely donor specific.

This CDR3 comprises 14 residues. Germline CDR1 and CDR2: MNHEY and SVGEGT. Trimming cost V 5 bases and J 4 bases, with 9 bases left between them. In TCRdb, the 5' RACE reads were re-called with MiXCR into one record per CDR3 protein. The table shows about 290,000 distinct CDR3 sequences, with 15% to 20% occurring only once. Study results and caveats: Within pre-infection memory, some responding clones were found, suggesting cross-reactive memory joined. Contracting clones from day 15 to 85 had balanced CD4/CD8; later expanders favoured CD4+.

The J gene is TRBJ2-6, the V gene TRBV6-2 or TRBV6-3, with D uncertain. The clonotype was recovered from a man between 18 and 35 years old who had mild COVID-19 (a few samples of this study predate the infection). Cell type and time point are not known. The sequenced material came from PBMCs or a T cell subset sorted from them (not recorded which). CDR3 DNA: TGTGCCAGCAGTCATCCTCAGGGGGCCAACGTCCTGACTTTC. Its translation: CASSHPQGANVLTF.